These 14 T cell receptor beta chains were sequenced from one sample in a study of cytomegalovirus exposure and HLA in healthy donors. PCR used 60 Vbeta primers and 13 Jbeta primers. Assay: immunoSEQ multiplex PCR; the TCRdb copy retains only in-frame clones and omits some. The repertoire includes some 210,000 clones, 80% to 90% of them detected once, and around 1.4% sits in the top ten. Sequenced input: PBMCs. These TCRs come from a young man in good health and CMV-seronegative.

The CDR3 nucleotides are TGTGCCAGCAGTCTATGGACAGATACGCAGTATTTT. Protein: CASSLWTDTQYF. This sequence joins TRBV2 and TRBJ2-3; no clear D. The CDR3 is 12 residues long. V lost 5 bases and J 3 bases, leaving 6 bases between the germline ends. Germline V gene lookup returns CDR1 SNHLY and CDR2 FYNNEI. The complete variable domain, with remaining parts taken from reference TRBV2 and TRBJ2-3, reads EPEVTQTPSHQVTQMGQEVILRCVPISNHLYFYWYRQILGQKVEFLVSFYNNEISEKSEIFDDQFSVERPDGSNFTLKIRSTKLEDSAMYFCASSLWTDTQYFGPGTRLTVL.

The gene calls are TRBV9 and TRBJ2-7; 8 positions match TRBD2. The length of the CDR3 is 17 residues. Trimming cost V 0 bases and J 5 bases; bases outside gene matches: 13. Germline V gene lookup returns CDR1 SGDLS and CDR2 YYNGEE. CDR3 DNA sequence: TGTGCCAGCAGCGTAGACCCACTTGCGGGAGGAGCACACGAGCAGTACTTC. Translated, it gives CASSVDPLAGGAHEQYF.

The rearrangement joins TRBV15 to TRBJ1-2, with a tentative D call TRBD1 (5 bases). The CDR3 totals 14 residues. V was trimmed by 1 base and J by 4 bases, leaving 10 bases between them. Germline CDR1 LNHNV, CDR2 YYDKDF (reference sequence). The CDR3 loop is CATSRGGGAYGYTF. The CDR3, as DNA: TGTGCCACCAGCAGAGGTGGAGGGGCCTATGGCTACACCTTC. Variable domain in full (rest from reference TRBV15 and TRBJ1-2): DAMVIQNPRYQVTQFGKPVTLSCSQTLNHNVMYWYQQKSSQAPKLLFHYYDKDFNNEADTPDNFQSRRPNTSFCFLDIRSPGLGDTAMYLCATSRGGGAYGYTFGSGTRLTVV.

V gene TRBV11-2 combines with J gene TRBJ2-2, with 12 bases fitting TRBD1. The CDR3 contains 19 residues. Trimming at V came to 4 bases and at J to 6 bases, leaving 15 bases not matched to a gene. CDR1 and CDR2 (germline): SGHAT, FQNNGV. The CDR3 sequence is CASSWRDRGRGSYAGELFF. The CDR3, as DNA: TGTGCCAGCAGCTGGCGGGACAGGGGGCGTGGGTCGTACGCCGGGGAGCTGTTTTTT.

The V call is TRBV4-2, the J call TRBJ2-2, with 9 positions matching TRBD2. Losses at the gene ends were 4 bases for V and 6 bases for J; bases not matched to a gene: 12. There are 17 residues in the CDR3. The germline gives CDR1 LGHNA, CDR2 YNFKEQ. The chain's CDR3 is CASSPQSELAGAGELFF. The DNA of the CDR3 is TGTGCCAGCAGCCCGCAATCGGAGTTAGCGGGAGCCGGGGAGCTGTTTTTT.

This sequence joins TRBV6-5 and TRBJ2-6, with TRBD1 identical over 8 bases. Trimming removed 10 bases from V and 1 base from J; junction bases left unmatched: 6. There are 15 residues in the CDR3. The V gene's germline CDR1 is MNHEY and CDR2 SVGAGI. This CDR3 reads CATGQGASGANVLTF. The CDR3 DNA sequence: TGTGCCACCGGACAGGGAGCGTCTGGGGCCAACGTCCTGACTTTC.

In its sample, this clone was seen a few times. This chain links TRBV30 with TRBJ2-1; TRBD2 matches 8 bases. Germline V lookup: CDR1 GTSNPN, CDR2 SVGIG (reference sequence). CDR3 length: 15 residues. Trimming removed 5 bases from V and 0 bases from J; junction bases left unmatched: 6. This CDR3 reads CAWARAGDSYNEQFF. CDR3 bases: TGTGCCTGGGCTAGAGCGGGGGACTCCTACAATGAGCAGTTCTTC.

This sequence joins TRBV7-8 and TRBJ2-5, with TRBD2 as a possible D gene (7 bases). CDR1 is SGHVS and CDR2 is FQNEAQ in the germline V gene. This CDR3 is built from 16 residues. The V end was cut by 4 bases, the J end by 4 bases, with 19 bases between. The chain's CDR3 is CASSSRRGGRGETQYF. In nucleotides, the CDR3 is TGTGCCAGCAGCTCCCGGCGCGGGGGCAGGGGAGAGACCCAGTACTTC.

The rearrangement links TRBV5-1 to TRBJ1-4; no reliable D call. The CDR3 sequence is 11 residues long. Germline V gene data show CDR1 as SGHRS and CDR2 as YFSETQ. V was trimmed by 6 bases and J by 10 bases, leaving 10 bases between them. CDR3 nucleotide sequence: TGCGCCAGCAACCGCTCAGGAAAACTGTTTTTT. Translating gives CASNRSGKLFF.

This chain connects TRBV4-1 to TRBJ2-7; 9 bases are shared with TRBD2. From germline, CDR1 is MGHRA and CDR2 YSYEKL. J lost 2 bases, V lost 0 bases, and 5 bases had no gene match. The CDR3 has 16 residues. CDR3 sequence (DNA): TGCGCCAGCAGCCAAGACAAGCGGGAGGTCGCCTACGAGCAGTACTTC. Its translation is CASSQDKREVAYEQYF.

The CDR3 sequence is CASSLQDRADNEQFF. In DNA form, the CDR3 reads TGCGCCAGCAGCCTTCAGGACAGGGCCGACAATGAGCAGTTCTTC. The chain has TRBV4-1 and TRBJ2-1; TRBD1 aligns across 8 bases. Per germline, CDR1 MGHRA and CDR2 YSYEKL. V shed 4 bases, J shed 5 bases, and the junction held 7 bases outside the gene matches. The CDR3 covers 15 residues.

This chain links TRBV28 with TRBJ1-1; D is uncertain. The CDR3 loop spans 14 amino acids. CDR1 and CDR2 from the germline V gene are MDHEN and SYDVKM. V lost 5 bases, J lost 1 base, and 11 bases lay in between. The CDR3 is CASSGLSWNTEAFF. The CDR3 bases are TGTGCCAGCAGTGGGCTATCGTGGAACACTGAAGCTTTCTTT.

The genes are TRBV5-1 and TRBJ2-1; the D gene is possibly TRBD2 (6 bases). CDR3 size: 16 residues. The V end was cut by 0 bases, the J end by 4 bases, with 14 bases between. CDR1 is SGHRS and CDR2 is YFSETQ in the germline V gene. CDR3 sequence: CASSLVSGGYYNEQFF. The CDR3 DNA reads TGCGCCAGCAGCTTGGTCTCCGGGGGATATTACAATGAGCAGTTCTTC.

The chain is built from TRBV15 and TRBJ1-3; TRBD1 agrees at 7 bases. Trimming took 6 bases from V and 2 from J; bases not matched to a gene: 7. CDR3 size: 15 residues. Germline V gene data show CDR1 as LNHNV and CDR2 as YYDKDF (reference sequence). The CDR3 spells CATSRQGYAGNTIYF. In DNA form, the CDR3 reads TGTGCCACCAGTAGACAGGGCTACGCTGGAAACACCATATATTTT.